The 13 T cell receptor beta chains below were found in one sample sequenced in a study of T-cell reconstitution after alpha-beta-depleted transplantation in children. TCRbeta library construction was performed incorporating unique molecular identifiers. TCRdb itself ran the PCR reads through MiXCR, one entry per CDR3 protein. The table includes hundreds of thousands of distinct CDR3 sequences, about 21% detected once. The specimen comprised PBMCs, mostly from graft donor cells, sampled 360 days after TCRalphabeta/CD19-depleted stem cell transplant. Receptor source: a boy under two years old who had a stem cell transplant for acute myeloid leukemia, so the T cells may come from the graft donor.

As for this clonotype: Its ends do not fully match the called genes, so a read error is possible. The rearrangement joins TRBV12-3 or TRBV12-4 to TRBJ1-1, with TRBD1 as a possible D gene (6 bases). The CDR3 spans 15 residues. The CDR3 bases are TGTGCCAGCAGTTTACCGGGGGGCGTGGACACGGAAGCTTTCTTT. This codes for CASSLPGGVDTEAFF.

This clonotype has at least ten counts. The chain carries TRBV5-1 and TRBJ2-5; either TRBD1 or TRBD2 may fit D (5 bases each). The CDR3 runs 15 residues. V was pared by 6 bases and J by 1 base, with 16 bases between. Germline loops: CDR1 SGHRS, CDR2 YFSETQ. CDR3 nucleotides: TGCGCCAGCACCCCGCTAGGGGCGGGCCAAGAGACCCAGTACTTC. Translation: CASTPLGAGQETQYF.

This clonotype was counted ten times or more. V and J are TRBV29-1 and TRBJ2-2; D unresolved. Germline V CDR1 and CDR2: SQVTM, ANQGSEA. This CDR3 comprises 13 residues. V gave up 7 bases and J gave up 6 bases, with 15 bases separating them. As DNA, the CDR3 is TGCAGCGCCGGGTTATCACCTCCCGGGGAGCTGTTTTTT. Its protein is CSAGLSPPGELFF.

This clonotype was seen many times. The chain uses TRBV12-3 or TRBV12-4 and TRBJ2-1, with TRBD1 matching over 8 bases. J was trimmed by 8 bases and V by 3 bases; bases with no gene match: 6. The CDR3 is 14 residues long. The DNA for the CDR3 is TGTGCCAGCAGTTTTGGCAGGGGGCACGATGAGCAGTTCTTC. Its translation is CASSFGRGHDEQFF.

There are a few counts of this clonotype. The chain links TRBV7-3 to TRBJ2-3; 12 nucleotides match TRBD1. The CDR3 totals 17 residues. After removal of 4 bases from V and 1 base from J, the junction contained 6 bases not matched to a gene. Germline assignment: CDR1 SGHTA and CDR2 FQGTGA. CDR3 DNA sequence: TGTGCCAGCAGCTCCGGGACAGGGGGCTTTGGCACAGATACGCAGTATTTT. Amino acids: CASSSGTGGFGTDTQYF. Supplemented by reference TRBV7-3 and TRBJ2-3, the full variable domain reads GAGVSQTPSNKVTEKGKYVELRCDPISGHTALYWYRQSLGQGPEFLIYFQGTGAADDSGLPNDRFFAVRPEGSVSTLKIQRTERGDSAVYLCASSSGTGGFGTDTQYFGPGTRLTVL.

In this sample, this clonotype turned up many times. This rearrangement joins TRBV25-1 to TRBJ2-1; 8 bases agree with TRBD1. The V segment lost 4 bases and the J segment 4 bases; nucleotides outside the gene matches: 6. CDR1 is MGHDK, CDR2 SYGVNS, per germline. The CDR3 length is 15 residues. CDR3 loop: CASSGPGQVYNEQFF. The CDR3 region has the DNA TGTGCCAGCAGTGGACCGGGACAGGTTTACAATGAGCAGTTCTTC.

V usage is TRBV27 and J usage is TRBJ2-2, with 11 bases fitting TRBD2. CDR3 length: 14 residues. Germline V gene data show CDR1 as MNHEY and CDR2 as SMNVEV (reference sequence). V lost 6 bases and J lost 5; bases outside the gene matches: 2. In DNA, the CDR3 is TGTGCCAGCAGACTAGCGGGGGCGACCGGGGAGCTGTTTTTT. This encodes CASRLAGATGELFF.

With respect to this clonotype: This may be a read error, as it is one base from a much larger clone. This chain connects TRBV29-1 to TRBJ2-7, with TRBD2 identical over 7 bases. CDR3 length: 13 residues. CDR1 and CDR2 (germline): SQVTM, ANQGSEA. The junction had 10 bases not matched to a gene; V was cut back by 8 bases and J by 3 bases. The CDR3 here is CSCGRAADYEQYF. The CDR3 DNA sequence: TGCAGCTGTGGGAGGGCGGCAGACTACGAGCAGTACTTC.

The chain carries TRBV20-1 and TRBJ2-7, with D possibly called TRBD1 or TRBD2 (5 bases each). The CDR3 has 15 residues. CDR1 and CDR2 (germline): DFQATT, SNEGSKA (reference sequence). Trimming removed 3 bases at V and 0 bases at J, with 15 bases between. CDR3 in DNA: TGCAGTGCTAGCGGGACCGGCAGTAGCTCCTACGAGCAGTACTTC. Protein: CSASGTGSSSYEQYF.

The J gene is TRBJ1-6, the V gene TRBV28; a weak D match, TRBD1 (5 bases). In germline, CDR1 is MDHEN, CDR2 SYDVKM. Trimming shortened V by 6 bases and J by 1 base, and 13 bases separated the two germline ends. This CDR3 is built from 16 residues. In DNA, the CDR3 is TGTGCCAGCAGCTATCCGAGGGGATCCTATAATTCACCCCTCCACTTT. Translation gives CASSYPRGSYNSPLHF.

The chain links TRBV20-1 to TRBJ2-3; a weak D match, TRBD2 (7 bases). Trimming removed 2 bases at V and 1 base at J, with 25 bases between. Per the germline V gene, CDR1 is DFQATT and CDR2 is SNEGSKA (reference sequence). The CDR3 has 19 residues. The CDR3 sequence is CSARRGAGHRLERTDTQYF. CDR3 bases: TGCAGTGCTAGACGGGGGGCAGGACACCGGTTAGAGCGCACAGATACGCAGTATTTT.

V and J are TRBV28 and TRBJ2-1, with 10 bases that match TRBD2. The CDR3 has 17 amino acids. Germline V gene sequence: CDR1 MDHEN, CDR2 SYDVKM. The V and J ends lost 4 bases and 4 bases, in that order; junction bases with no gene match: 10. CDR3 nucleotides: TGTGCCAGCAGTTCAACCCCCCGGACTAGCGGTTACAATGAGCAGTTCTTC. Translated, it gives CASSSTPRTSGYNEQFF.

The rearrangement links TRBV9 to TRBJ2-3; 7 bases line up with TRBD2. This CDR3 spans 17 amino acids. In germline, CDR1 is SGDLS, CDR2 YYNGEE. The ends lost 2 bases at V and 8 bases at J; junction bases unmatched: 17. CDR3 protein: CASSVDLRGERGITQYF. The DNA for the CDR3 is TGTGCCAGCAGCGTCGACCTTCGGGGGGAGAGGGGAATTACGCAGTATTTT.